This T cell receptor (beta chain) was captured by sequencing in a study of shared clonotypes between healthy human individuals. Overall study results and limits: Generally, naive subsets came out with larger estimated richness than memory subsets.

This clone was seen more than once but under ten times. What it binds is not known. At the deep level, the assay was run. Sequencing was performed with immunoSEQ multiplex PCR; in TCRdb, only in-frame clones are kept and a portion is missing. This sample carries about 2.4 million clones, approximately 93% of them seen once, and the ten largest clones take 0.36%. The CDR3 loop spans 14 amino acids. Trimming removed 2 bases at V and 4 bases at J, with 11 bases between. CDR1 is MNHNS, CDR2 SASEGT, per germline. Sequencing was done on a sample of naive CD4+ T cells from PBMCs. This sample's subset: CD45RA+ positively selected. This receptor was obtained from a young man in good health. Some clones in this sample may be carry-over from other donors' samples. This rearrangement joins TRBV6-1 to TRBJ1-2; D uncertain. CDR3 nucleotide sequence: TGTGCCAGCAGTGAACAATTAGGCTCCTATGGCTACACCTTC. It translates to CASSEQLGSYGYTF.